This T cell receptor beta chain was observed in a study of blood T cell repertoires in COVID-19. About the research overall: Samples came from the United States, Italy and Spain, spanning acute and convalescent COVID-19. PBMCs, B-cell-depleted T cells, or T cells were the source of the cDNA or gDNA that made up the material.

The CDR3 length is 13 residues. The J segment lost 5 bases and the V segment lost 3 bases, leaving 3 bases of the junction unmatched. The germline V gene encodes CDR1 SGHTA and CDR2 FQGNSA. Original analysis: Amplifying reference gene primers gave estimates of nucleated cell counts. TCRdb's copy holds only in-frame clones and misses some; the assay was immunoSEQ multiplex PCR. V, J and clone size reflect that table, while D and trimming were determined from the DNA. Among 90,000 to 100,000 clones listed, roughly nine tenths were seen once. Sequences were obtained from peripheral blood. This TCR was recovered from a man aged 50 to 59 with acute or convalescent COVID-19. This chain joins TRBV7-2 and TRBJ2-5, with 7 bases that match TRBD2. The CDR3 loop reads CASSFGTTETQYF. The CDR3 DNA reads as TGTGCCAGCAGCTTCGGGACTACTGAGACCCAGTACTTC.